The following is a TCR beta chain sequence with its context. The data derive from a study of blood T cell repertoires in COVID-19. CDR1 is SEHNR, CDR2 FQNEAQ, per germline (reference sequence). CDR3 length: 14 residues. V lost 4 bases, J lost 5 bases, and 7 bases stayed unmatched. TCRdb's copy holds only in-frame clones and misses some; the assay was immunoSEQ multiplex PCR. The data hold 200,000 to 250,000 clones, with roughly 88% observed a single time. This receptor was taken from a woman aged 40 to 50 with acute COVID-19. The sequenced sample was PBMCs or T cells enriched from blood (not recorded which). The rearrangement joins TRBV7-9 to TRBJ2-7, with 8 bases that match TRBD1. The DNA for the CDR3 is TGTGCCAGCAGCTCCGGACAGGGTCGGGACGAGCAGTACTTC. This gives the protein CASSSGQGRDEQYF.